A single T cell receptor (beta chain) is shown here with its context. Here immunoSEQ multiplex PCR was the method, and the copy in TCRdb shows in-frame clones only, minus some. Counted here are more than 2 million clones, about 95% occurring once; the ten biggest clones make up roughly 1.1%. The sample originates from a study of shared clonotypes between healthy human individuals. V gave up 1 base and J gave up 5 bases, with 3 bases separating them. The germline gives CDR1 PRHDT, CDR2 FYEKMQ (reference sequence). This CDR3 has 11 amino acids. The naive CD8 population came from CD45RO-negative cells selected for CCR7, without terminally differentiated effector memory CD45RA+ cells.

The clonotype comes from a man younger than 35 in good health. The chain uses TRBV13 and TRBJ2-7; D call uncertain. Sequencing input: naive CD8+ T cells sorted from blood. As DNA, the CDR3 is TGTGCCAGCAGCTTAGTAGACGAGCAGTACTTC. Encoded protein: CASSLVDEQYF. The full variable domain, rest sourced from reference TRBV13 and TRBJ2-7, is AAGVIQSPRHLIKEKRETATLKCYPIPRHDTVYWYQQGPGQDPQFLISFYEKMQSDKGSIPDRFSAQQFSDYHSELNMSSLELGDSALYFCASSLVDEQYFGPGTRLTVT.